This TCR beta chain was recovered during a study of CD8+CD57+ T cells in acquired aplastic anemia. By flow cytometry, patients selected for sequencing had shown an expansion of CD8+CD57+ cells. All participating patients were living with severe acquired aplastic anemia. Genomic DNA constituted the template upon which TCR beta VDJ and CDR3 profiling was performed. TCRdb redid the calling of the reads with MiXCR, one entry per CDR3 protein. Of about 58,000 distinct CDR3 sequences listed, around 50% were seen once; the top ten hold around 17%. CDR1 and CDR2 from the germline V gene are MNHEY and SVGAGI. The V gene end was trimmed by 2 bases and the J gene end by 4 bases; junction bases not matched to a gene: 4. The CDR3 is 16 amino acids.

The origin of this receptor is a human donor with aplastic anemia. The gene calls are TRBV6-5 and TRBJ2-3; TRBD1 matches at 12 bases. Sequenced sample: sorted CD4+, CD8+, or CD8+CD57+ T cells (not recorded which) from PBMCs. CDR3 sequence (DNA): TGTGCCAGCAGTTACCCCGGGACAGGGGGCTCAGATACGCAGTATTTT. Protein sequence: CASSYPGTGGSDTQYF.